This T cell receptor (beta chain) was sequenced during a study of blood T cells in healthy people across ages. Study outcomes and limitations: A strong correlation between TCR beta diversity and naive T cell percentage was seen. The long-lived group displayed more naive CD4+ cells, plus higher diversity, than the aged donors did.

With a J-beta primer mix and a sample-barcoded 5' primer, a second PCR ran about 6 to 11 cycles. A template-switch adaptor with 12 random nucleotides tagged each cDNA molecule. Each sample yielded at least 3 million CDR3-containing paired-end reads. TCRdb reprocessed the 5' RACE reads with MiXCR, giving one entry per CDR3 protein. The repertoire holds about a million distinct CDR3 sequences, roughly two fifths seen once, with roughly 13% in the top ten. Trimming cost V 1 base and J 0 bases, with 11 bases left between them. The CDR3 totals 15 residues. Germline lookup yields CDR1 SGHRS and CDR2 YFSETQ. For this clonotype: Its specificity is unknown.

The source is a man in his late teens or twenties in good health. This chain links TRBV5-1 with TRBJ2-7; D perhaps matches TRBD2 (5 bases). Sequencing used blood. The CDR3: CASSLTAASSYEQYF. The CDR3 DNA reads as TGCGCCAGCAGCTTGACAGCGGCGAGCTCCTACGAGCAGTACTTC.